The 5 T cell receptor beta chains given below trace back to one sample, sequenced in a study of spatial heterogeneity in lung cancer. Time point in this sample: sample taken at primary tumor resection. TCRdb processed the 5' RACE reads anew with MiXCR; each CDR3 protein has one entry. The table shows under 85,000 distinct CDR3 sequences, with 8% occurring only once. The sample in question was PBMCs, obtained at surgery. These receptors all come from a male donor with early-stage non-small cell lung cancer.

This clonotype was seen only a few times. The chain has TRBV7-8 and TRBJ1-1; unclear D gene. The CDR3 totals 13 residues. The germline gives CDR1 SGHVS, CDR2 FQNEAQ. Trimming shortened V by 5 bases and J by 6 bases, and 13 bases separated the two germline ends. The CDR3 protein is CASSPTLEPEAFF. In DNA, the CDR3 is TGTGCCAGCAGCCCAACCCTAGAGCCTGAAGCTTTCTTT.

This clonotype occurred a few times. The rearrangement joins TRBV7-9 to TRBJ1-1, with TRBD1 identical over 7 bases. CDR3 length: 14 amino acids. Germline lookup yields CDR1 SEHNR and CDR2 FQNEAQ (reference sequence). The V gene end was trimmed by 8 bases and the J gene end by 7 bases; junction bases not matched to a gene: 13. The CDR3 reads CASHPWTGGHEAFF. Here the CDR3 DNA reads TGTGCCAGCCATCCCTGGACAGGAGGGCATGAAGCTTTCTTT.

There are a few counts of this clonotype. The CDR3 DNA is TGCAGTGCTAGAGTACAGGGTGGAGGTACTAACTATGGCTACACCTTC. Its protein is CSARVQGGGTNYGYTF. V is TRBV20-1 and J is TRBJ1-2; TRBD1 is a possible D gene (6 bases). The germline CDR1 and CDR2 sequences are DFQATT and SNEGSKA (reference sequence). The CDR3 runs 16 residues. V shed 1 base and J shed 0 bases, with 15 bases lying between them.

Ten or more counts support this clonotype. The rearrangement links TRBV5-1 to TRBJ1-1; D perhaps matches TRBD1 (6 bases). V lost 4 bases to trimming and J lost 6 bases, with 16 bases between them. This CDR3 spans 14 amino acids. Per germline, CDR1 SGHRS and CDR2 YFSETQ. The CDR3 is CASSPGQLGAEAFF. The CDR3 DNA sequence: TGCGCCAGCAGCCCGGGACAATTGGGAGCTGAAGCTTTCTTT.

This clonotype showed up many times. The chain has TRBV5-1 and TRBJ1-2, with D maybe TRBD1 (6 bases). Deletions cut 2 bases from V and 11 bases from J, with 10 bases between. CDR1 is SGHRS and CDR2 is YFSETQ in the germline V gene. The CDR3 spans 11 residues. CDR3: CASSFRGYYTF. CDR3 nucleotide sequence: TGCGCCAGCAGCTTCAGGGGTTATTACACCTTC.